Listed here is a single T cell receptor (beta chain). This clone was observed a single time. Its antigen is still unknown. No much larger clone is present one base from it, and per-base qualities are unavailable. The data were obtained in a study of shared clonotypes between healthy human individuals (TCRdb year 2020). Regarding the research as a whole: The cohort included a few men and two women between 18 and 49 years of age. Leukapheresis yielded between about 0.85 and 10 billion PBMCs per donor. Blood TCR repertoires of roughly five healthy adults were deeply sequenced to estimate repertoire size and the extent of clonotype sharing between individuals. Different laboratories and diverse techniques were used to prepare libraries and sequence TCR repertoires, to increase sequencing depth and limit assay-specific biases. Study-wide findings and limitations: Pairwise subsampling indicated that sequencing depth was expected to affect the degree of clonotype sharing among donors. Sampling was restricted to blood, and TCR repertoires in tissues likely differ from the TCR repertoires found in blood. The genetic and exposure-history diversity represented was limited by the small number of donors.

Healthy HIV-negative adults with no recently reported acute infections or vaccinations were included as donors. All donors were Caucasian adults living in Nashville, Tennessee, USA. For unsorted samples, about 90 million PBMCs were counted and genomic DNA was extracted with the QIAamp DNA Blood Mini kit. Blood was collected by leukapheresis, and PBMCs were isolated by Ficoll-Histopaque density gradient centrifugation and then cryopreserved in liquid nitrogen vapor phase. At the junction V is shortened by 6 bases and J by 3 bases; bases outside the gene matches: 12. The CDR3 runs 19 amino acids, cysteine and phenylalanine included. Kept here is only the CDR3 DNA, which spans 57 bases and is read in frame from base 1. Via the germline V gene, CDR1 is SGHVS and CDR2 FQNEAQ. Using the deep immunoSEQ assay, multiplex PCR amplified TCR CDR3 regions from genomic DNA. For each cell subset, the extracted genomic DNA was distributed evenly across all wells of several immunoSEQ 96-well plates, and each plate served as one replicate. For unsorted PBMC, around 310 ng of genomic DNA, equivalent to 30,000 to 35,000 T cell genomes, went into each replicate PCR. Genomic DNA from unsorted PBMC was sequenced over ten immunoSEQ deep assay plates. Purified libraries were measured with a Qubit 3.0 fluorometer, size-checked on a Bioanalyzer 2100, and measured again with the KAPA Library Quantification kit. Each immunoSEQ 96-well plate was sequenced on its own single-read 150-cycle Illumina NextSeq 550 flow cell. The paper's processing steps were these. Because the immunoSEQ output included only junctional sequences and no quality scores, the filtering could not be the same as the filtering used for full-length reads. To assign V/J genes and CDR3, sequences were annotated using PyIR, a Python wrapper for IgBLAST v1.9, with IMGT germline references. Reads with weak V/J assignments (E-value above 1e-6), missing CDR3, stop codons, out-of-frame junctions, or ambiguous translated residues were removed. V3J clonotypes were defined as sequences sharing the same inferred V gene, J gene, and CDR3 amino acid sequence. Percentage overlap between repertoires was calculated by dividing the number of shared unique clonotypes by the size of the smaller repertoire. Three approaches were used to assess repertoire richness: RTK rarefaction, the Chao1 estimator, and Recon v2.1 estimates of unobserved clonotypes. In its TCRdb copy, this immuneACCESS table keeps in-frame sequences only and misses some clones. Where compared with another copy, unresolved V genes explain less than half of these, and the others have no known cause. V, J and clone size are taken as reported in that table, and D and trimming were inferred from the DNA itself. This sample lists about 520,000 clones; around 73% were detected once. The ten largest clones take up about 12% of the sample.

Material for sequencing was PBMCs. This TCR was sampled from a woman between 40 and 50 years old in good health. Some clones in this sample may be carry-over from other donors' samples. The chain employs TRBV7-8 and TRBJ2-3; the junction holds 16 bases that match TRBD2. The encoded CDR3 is CASRPTPGTSGRVTDTQYF. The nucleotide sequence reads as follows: TGTGCCAGCAGGCCCACGCCCGGGACTAGCGGGAGGGTTACAGATACGCAGTATTTT.